This T cell receptor beta chain was identified in a study of cytomegalovirus exposure and HLA in healthy donors. For the study at large: Most genotyped donors, around 78% of more than 300, had Caucasian-associated genetic ancestry. Study observations and caveats: In an earlier analysis, most TCR beta V segments were productive about 87% or about 30% of the time. Sequencing likely generated an artifact that appeared as a cluster of highly shared sequence variants.

Trimming took 5 bases from V and 5 from J, leaving 12 bases between them. In germline, CDR1 is MNHEY, CDR2 SMNVEV (reference sequence). The CDR3 is 14 amino acids. This clone has a single count. Its antigen is undetermined. Donors likely had unrecorded immune exposures despite being nominally healthy when sampled. The PCR made use of 60 Vbeta and 13 Jbeta primers. Profiled with immunoSEQ multiplex PCR; TCRdb holds only in-frame clones, not every one. Here the sample spans about 200,000 clones, about 83% being singletons. The sequencing input was PBMCs. The J gene is TRBJ2-2, the V gene TRBV27; no definite D call. The sequence was obtained from a girl aged 10-17 years in good health and CMV-seronegative. Written as DNA, the CDR3 is TGTGCCAGCAGTCCCCTAGGTGGAACCGGGGAGCTGTTTTTT. This encodes CASSPLGGTGELFF.